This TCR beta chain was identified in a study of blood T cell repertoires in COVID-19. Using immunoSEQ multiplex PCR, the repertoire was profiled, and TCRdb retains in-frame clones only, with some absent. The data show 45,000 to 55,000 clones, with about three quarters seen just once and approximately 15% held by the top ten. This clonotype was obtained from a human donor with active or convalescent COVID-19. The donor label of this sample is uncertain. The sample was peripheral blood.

CDR3 loop: CASGGLAGGGRGDEQFF. For the CDR3, the DNA is TGTGCCAGCGGGGGACTAGCGGGAGGGGGTAGAGGCGATGAGCAGTTCTTC. The chain combines TRBV21-1 with TRBJ2-1; the table's D call TRBD2 went unverified against the DNA. TRBV21-1 is marked as a pseudogene. The CDR3 totals 17 residues.